This passage covers 21 T cell receptor beta chains from one sample sequenced in a study of cytomegalovirus exposure and HLA in healthy donors. TCRdb's table, derived via immunoSEQ multiplex PCR, lists solely in-frame clones and lacks some. The repertoire holds 200,000 to 250,000 clones, with around nine tenths as singletons. Specimen: PBMCs. Receptors originate from a woman aged 18-29 years in good health and CMV-seronegative.

This chain's CDR3 is CASSPSGASYEQYF. DNA of the CDR3: TGCGCCAGCAGCCCTTCTGGGGCCTCCTACGAGCAGTACTTC. The chain has TRBV4-1 and TRBJ2-5, with D perhaps matching TRBD1 (5 bases). The last part of the DNA fits TRBJ2-7 better; the J call may be wrong. The germline gives CDR1 MGHRA, CDR2 YSYEKL. There are 14 residues in the CDR3.

This chain uses TRBV28 with TRBJ2-7; 9 bases line up with TRBD1. This CDR3 is built from 15 residues. V lost 2 bases and J lost 5; bases outside the gene matches: 7. Germline CDR1 reads MDHEN; CDR2 reads SYDVKM. The CDR3 DNA follows: TGTGCCAGCAGTTTAAGAGGGACAGGGTTCGACGAGCAGTACTTC. Protein sequence: CASSLRGTGFDEQYF.

This chain joins TRBV27 and TRBJ1-4; D remains ambiguous. The CDR3 runs 13 residues. Trimming took off 5 bases at V and 7 bases at J, with 11 bases between the two ends. Germline loops: CDR1 MNHEY, CDR2 SMNVEV (reference sequence). The CDR3 sequence is CASSPFPVEKLFF. CDR3 sequence (DNA): TGTGCCAGCAGTCCCTTTCCTGTTGAAAAACTGTTTTTT.

The chain links TRBV7-9 to TRBJ1-2, with 9 bases aligning to TRBD1. Unmatched junction bases numbered 5, after V lost 0 bases and J lost 6 bases. CDR1 SEHNR and CDR2 FQNEAQ come from the germline V gene (reference sequence). This CDR3 contains 15 residues. The CDR3 here is CASSLAWTGVDGYTF. The CDR3 bases are TGTGCCAGCAGCTTAGCTTGGACAGGGGTCGATGGCTACACCTTC.

The rearrangement joins TRBV28 to TRBJ2-7, with D possibly being TRBD2 (5 bases). Germline V gene data show CDR1 as MDHEN and CDR2 as SYDVKM. The CDR3 covers 16 residues. Trimming removed 4 bases at V and 3 bases at J, with 19 bases between. This CDR3 is CASSSQGLGAGYEQYF. The CDR3 DNA reads TGTGCCAGCAGTTCCCAAGGGTTAGGTGCGGGCTACGAGCAGTACTTC.

Only a few counts were recorded for this clone. V gene TRBV10-1 combines with J gene TRBJ1-2, with D perhaps matching TRBD1 (5 bases). The V end was cut by 4 bases, the J end by 7 bases, with 13 bases between. CDR1 is WNHNN, CDR2 SYGVQD, per germline (reference sequence). The CDR3 contains 13 residues. CDR3 DNA: TGCGCCAGCAGTGTTCTAGGGGCTGGTGGCTACACCTTC. As protein: CASSVLGAGGYTF.

This clone was picked up one time. The gene calls are TRBV4-2 and TRBJ2-2; D call uncertain. CDR1 and CDR2 from the germline V gene are LGHNA and YNFKEQ. This CDR3 spans 15 amino acids. The germline V and J ends were trimmed by 1 base and 1 base, with 7 bases remaining between them. CDR3 sequence reads: CASSQVGRNTGELFF. The CDR3 DNA follows: TGTGCCAGCAGCCAAGTCGGTCGGAACACCGGGGAGCTGTTTTTT.

This sequence joins TRBV4-1 and TRBJ1-3; a possible D gene is TRBD1 (5 bases). The CDR3 is 16 residues long. V was trimmed by 2 bases and J by 4 bases, leaving 15 bases between them. Per germline, CDR1 MGHRA and CDR2 YSYEKL. The CDR3 coding sequence is TGCGCCAGCAGCCAACCCTTTCGGCAGGGAGGAAACACCATATATTTT. This translates into CASSQPFRQGGNTIYF.

The V gene is TRBV2, the J gene TRBJ1-2; TRBD1 agrees at 10 bases. The trim removed 6 bases at V and 4 bases at J, leaving 11 bases unmatched. The CDR3 contains 16 residues. In germline, CDR1 is SNHLY, CDR2 FYNNEI. The CDR3 sequence: CASRGSGTGVLYGYTF. The DNA for the CDR3 is TGTGCCAGCAGGGGAAGTGGGACAGGGGTTCTCTATGGCTACACCTTC.

A single count supports this clone. V is TRBV27 and J is TRBJ2-3; no definite D call. The CDR3 has 14 residues. In germline, CDR1 is MNHEY, CDR2 SMNVEV (reference sequence). Trimming cost V 3 bases and J 5 bases, with 12 bases left between them. The CDR3 protein is CASSFRALVDTQYF. The CDR3 DNA reads as TGTGCCAGCAGTTTTCGAGCGTTGGTAGATACGCAGTATTTT.

This chain connects TRBV4-2 to TRBJ1-1; D not certain. V was pared by 2 bases and J by 6 bases, with 10 bases between. CDR1 and CDR2 from the germline V gene are LGHNA and YNFKEQ. This CDR3 spans 13 amino acids. The CDR3 DNA reads TGTGCCAGCAGCCAACTGGGCCTCCCTGAAGCTTTCTTT. Its protein is CASSQLGLPEAFF.

The V call is TRBV28, the J call TRBJ1-5; the match to TRBD1 covers 9 bases. Germline-derived CDR1 and CDR2 are MDHEN and SYDVKM. V shed 7 bases, J shed 5 bases, and the junction held 9 bases outside the gene matches. The CDR3 has 15 residues. CDR3: CASTKWTGEDQPQHF. The CDR3 coding sequence is TGTGCCAGCACCAAATGGACAGGGGAAGATCAGCCCCAGCATTTT. Using reference TRBV28 and TRBJ1-5 for the parts outside the CDR3, the full variable domain is DVKVTQSSRYLVKRTGEKVFLECVQDMDHENMFWYRQDPGLGLRLIYFSYDVKMKEKGDIPEGYSVSREKKERFSLILESASTNQTSMYLCASTKWTGEDQPQHFGDGTRLSIL.

This clone has more than one count but fewer than ten. V and J are TRBV28 and TRBJ1-2; 8 bases map to TRBD1. The V gene end was trimmed by 7 bases and the J gene end by 4 bases; junction bases not matched to a gene: 5. CDR1 is MDHEN, CDR2 SYDVKM, per germline. The CDR3 runs 13 residues. This chain's CDR3 is CASNGQGAYGYTF. In DNA, the CDR3 is TGTGCCAGCAACGGACAGGGCGCCTATGGCTACACCTTC.

The J gene is TRBJ2-7, the V gene TRBV9; D is unresolved. Germline CDR1 SGDLS, CDR2 YYNGEE. The germline V and J ends were trimmed by 3 bases and 5 bases, with 15 bases remaining between them. This CDR3 spans 14 amino acids. CDR3 amino acids: CASSGNSGDHEQYF. CDR3 DNA: TGTGCCAGCAGCGGAAACAGTGGCGATCACGAGCAGTACTTC.

The chain is built from TRBV28 and TRBJ2-7; 9 bases are a match to TRBD1. The V segment lost 3 bases and the J segment 4 bases; nucleotides outside the gene matches: 13. The CDR3 length is 17 residues. Germline CDR1 MDHEN, CDR2 SYDVKM. CDR3 loop: CASSFHWTGERGYEQYF. DNA for the CDR3: TGTGCCAGCAGTTTTCACTGGACAGGGGAGAGGGGTTACGAGCAGTACTTC.

Turning to this clone: The identical CDR3 is also encoded by other nucleotide sequences in the sample. The rearrangement uses TRBV5-1 and TRBJ1-2; tentative D call: TRBD1 (6 bases). V was trimmed by 4 bases and J by 4 bases, leaving 8 bases between them. CDR1 is SGHRS, CDR2 YFSETQ, per germline. The CDR3 spans 12 residues. CDR3 loop: CASSLDSYGYTF. CDR3 in DNA: TGCGCCAGCAGCCTGGACAGCTATGGCTACACCTTC.

CDR3 protein: CASSQDQGADYGYTF. The CDR3, as DNA: TGTGCCAGCAGCCAAGATCAGGGGGCGGACTATGGCTACACCTTC. The V and J genes are TRBV4-2 and TRBJ1-2; TRBD1 aligns across 8 bases. Trimming removed 0 bases from V and 3 bases from J; junction bases left unmatched: 3. The CDR3 contains 15 residues. CDR1 and CDR2 from the germline V gene are LGHNA and YNFKEQ.

This clone was counted once. The rearrangement uses TRBV9 and TRBJ2-1, with D uncertain. V dropped 3 bases and J dropped 8 bases, with 12 bases sitting between them. The CDR3 consists of 13 residues. Germline lookup yields CDR1 SGDLS and CDR2 YYNGEE. The CDR3 sequence is CASSAKVRDEQFF. CDR3 DNA sequence: TGTGCCAGCAGCGCAAAAGTGCGCGATGAGCAGTTCTTC.

The CDR3 loop reads CASSPLAGGDNEQFF. CDR3 DNA sequence: TGTGCCAGCAGCCCGCTAGCGGGAGGTGACAATGAGCAGTTCTTC. The chain joins TRBV9 to TRBJ2-1; the match to TRBD2 covers 11 bases. The CDR3 sequence is 15 residues long. The germline gives CDR1 SGDLS, CDR2 YYNGEE. The junction had 5 bases not matched to a gene; V was cut back by 4 bases and J by 5 bases. Using reference TRBV9 and TRBJ2-1 for the parts outside the CDR3, the full variable domain is DSGVTQTPKHLITATGQRVTLRCSPRSGDLSVYWYQQSLDQGLQFLIQYYNGEERAKGNILERFSAQQFPDLHSELNLSSLELGDSALYFCASSPLAGGDNEQFFGPGTRLTVL.

Comment on this clone: Additional DNA sequences in this sample encode the identical CDR3. The chain couples TRBV6-1 to TRBJ2-7, with 10 bases fitting TRBD2. Germline V gene sequence: CDR1 MNHNS, CDR2 SASEGT. This CDR3 has 15 residues. With 1 base clipped from V and 3 bases from J, the junction kept 3 bases outside the gene matches. CDR3 DNA: TGTGCCAGCAGTGAAGAGGCTAGCGGGAGCTACGAGCAGTACTTC. As protein: CASSEEASGSYEQYF.

The gene calls are TRBV29-1 and TRBJ1-4, with D uncertain. The germline gives CDR1 SQVTM, CDR2 ANQGSEA. V lost 4 bases and J lost 4, with 4 bases in between. The CDR3 runs 11 residues. Here the CDR3 reads CSVVGNEKLFF. The CDR3 DNA sequence: TGCAGCGTTGTCGGTAATGAAAAACTGTTTTTT.